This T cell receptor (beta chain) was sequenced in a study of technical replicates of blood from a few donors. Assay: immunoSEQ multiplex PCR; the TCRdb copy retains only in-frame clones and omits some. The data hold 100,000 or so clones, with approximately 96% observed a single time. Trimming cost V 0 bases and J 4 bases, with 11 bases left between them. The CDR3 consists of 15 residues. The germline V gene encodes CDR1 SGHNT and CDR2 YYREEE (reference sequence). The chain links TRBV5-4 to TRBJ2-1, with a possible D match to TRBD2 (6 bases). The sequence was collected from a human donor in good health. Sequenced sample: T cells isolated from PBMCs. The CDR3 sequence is CASSLESGEYNEQFF. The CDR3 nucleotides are TGTGCCAGCAGCTTGGAATCGGGAGAATACAATGAGCAGTTCTTC.